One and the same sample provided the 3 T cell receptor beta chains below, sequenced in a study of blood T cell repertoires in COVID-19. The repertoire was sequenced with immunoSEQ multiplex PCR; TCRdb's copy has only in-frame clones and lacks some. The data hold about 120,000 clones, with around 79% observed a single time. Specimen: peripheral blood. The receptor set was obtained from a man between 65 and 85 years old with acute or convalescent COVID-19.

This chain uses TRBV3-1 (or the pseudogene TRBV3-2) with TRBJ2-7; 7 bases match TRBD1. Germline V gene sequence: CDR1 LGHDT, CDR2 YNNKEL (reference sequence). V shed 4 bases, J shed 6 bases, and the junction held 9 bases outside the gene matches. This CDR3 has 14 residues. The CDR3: CASSPVDRLVEQYF. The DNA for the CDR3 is TGTGCCAGCAGCCCAGTGGACAGGTTGGTCGAGCAGTACTTC.

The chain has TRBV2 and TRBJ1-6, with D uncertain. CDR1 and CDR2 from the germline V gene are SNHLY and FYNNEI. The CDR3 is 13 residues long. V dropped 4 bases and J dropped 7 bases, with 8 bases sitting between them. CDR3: CASSVQSNSPLHF. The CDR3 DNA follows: TGTGCCAGCAGTGTCCAGTCGAATTCACCCCTCCACTTT.

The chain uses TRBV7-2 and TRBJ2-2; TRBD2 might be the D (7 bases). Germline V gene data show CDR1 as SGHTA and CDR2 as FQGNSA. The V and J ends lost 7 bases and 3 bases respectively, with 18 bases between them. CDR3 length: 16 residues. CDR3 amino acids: CASIPKGGPDTGELFF. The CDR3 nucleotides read TGTGCCAGCATCCCCAAGGGGGGGCCCGACACCGGGGAGCTGTTTTTT.